Sequencing of this T cell receptor (beta chain) was carried out in a study of Graves' ophthalmopathy and Graves' hyperthyroidism. RNA served as the template for amplifying TCR beta CDR3 regions. First-round RT-PCR employed HTBI primers, with a second-round multiplex PCR after it. MiXCR was run by TCRdb on the multiplex PCR reads, yielding one entry per CDR3 protein. The data show about 240,000 distinct CDR3 sequences, 45% seen once. The CDR3 runs to 15 residues. Trimming took off 4 bases at V and 0 bases at J, with 8 bases between the two ends. Germline V gene lookup returns CDR1 SGHRS and CDR2 YFSETQ. This clonotype showed up just once.

The specimen sequenced was peripheral blood. V usage is TRBV5-1 and J usage is TRBJ2-6, with D perhaps TRBD1 (5 bases). The clonotype comes from an adult man with Graves' ophthalmopathy. In DNA, the CDR3 is TGCGCCAGCAGCATGACAGTCTCTGGGGCCAACGTCCTGACTTTC. Translating gives CASSMTVSGANVLTF.